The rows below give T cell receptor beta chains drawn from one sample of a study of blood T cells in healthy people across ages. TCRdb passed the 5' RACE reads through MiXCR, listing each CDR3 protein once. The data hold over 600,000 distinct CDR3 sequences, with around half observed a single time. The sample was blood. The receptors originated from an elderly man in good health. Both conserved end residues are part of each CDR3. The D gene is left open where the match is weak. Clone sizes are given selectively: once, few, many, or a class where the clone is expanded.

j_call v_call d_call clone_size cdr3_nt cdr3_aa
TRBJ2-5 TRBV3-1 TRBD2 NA TGTGCCAGCAGACAAGCAACCAGACTAGCGGCAGGCCAAGAGACCCAGTACTTC CASRQATRLAAGQETQYF
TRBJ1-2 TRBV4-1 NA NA TGCGCCAGCAGCCAAGAAAGGGGGAGGGGAGCTAACTATGGCTACACCTTC CASSQERGRGANYGYTF
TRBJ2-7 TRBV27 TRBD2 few TGTGCCAGCAGTACCCGACTAGCCCCCTACGAGCAGTACTTC CASSTRLAPYEQYF
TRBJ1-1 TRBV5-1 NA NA TGCGCCAGCAGCTTGGACGGGACCTTCGGAACTGAAGCTTTCTTT CASSLDGTFGTEAFF
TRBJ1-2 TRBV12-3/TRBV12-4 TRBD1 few TGTGCCAGCAGTTTAGCGAGGACAGGGGGCAATGGCTACACCTTC CASSLARTGGNGYTF
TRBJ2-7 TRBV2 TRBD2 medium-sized TGTGCCAGCAGTGAAACCGGGACTAGCGGTCTCTCCTACGAGCAGTACTTC CASSETGTSGLSYEQYF
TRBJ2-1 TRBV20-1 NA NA TGCAGTGCCTCTAGACAGGCCGGCTACAATGAGCAGTTCTTC CSASRQAGYNEQFF
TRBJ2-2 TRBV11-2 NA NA TGTGCCAGTACAACATTGGGGCCCACCGGGGAGCTGTTTTTT CASTTLGPTGELFF
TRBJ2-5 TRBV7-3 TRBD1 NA TGTGCCAGCAGCTTAAAGGGGGCAGCACAAGAGACCCAGTACTTC CASSLKGAAQETQYF
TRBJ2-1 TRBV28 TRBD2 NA TGTGCCAGCAGTCCCTCCAGCGGGAGTGATGAGCAGTTCTTC CASSPSSGSDEQFF
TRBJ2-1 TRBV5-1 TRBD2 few TGCGCCAGCAGCATACTAGCGGGAGCGGGCAATGAGCAGTTCTTC CASSILAGAGNEQFF
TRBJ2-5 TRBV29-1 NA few TGCAGCGTTGAAGAAACTGGGGGCCGAGAGACCCAGTACTTC CSVEETGGRETQYF
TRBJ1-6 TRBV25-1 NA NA TGTACCAGCAGTGAAAGCACCAGAAATTCACCCCTCCACTTT CTSSESTRNSPLHF
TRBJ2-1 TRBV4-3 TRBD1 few TGCGCCAGCAGCGATCGACAGGGGAATCACAATGAGCAGTTCTTC CASSDRQGNHNEQFF
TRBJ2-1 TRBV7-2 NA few TGTGCCAGCAGCTTGGGAGGACAGCCGCGGTTTGGCGCTGAGCAGTTCTTC CASSLGGQPRFGAEQFF